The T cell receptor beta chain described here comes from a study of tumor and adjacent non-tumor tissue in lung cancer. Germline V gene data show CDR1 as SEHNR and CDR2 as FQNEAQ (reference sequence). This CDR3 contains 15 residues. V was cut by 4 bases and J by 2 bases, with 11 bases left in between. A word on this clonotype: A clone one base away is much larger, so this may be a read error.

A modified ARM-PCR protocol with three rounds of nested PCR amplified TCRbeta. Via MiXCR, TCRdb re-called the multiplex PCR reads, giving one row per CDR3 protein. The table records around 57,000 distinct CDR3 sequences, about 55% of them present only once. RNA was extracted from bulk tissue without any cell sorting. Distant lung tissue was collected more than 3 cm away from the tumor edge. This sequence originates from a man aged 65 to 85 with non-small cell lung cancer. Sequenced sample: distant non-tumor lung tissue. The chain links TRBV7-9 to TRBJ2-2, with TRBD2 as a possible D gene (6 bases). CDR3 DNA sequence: TGTGCCAGCAGCTGGAGGGCCCTCAACACCGGGGAGCTGTTTTTT. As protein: CASSWRALNTGELFF.